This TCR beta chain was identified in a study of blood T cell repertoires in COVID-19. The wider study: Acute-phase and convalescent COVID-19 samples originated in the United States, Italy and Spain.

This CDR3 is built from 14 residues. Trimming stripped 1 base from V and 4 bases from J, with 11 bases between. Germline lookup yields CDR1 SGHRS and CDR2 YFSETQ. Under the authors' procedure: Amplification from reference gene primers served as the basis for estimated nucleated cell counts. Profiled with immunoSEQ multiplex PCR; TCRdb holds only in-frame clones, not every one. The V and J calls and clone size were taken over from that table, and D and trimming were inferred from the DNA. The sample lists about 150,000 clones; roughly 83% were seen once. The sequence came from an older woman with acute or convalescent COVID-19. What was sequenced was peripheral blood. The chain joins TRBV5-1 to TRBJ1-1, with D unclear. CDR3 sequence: CASSLLWAGTEAFF. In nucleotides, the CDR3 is TGCGCCAGCAGCTTGTTGTGGGCGGGCACTGAAGCTTTCTTT.